This T cell receptor (beta chain) was identified in a study of CD8+ T cells in alopecia areata. Study-wide context: Severity in treated patients was scored by percentage of scalp area affected.

Study-wide points: Tofacitinib significantly decreased scalp clonality and expanded CD8+ clones among top 100. Relative to normal scalp, lesional scalp, especially alopecia totalis/universalis, showed higher clonality.

After isolation, RNA underwent reverse transcription to generate cDNA as the sequencing template. The table came from immunoSEQ multiplex PCR; TCRdb's copy has only in-frame clones and leaves some out. The table records more than 95,000 clones, about 54% of them present only once. Germline CDR1 and CDR2: SQVTM and ANQGSEA. CDR3 length: 16 residues. V shed 6 bases, J shed 0 bases, and the junction held 8 bases outside the gene matches. The treatment is: oral pan-JAK inhibitor, 5-10 mg twice daily. Regarding this clone: Its target is not known.

The clonotype was recovered from a human donor with alopecia areata. J is TRBJ2-2 and V is TRBV29-1; the match to TRBD2 covers 9 bases. The material was CD8+ T cells sorted from blood, obtained at week 4, from a patient treated with tofacitinib. As DNA, the CDR3 is TGCAGCGTCGAACCGGGACTAGCTCCGAACACCGGGGAGCTGTTTTTT. Translated: CSVEPGLAPNTGELFF.